What follows describes a single T cell receptor beta chain. Its antigen remains unknown. Produced via immunoSEQ multiplex PCR; TCRdb's table is partial and in-frame only. Among about 27,000 clones listed, 70% to 80% were seen once. The record originates from a study of T cells in narcolepsy. Overall study findings and caveats: Autoreactive HCRT-specific and TRIB2-specific clonotypes were marked in same-patient CSF-versus-blood CD4+ comparisons.

The CDR3 consists of 14 residues. Germline CDR1 reads SGHDT; CDR2 reads YYEEEE. The V and J ends lost 4 bases and 5 bases, in that order; junction bases with no gene match: 7. V is TRBV5-6 and J is TRBJ1-1; 8 bases line up with TRBD1. Source material: CD45RA- memory CD4+ T cells from PBMCs. The clonotype comes from a human donor with narcolepsy. The CDR3 here is CASSRPRGRTEAFF. CDR3 coding DNA: TGTGCCAGCAGCAGACCCAGGGGGCGGACTGAAGCTTTCTTT.